The rows below give T cell receptor beta chains drawn from one sample of a study of blood T cell repertoires in COVID-19. Libraries were prepared by immunoSEQ multiplex PCR; TCRdb keeps only in-frame clonotypes and omits some of them. This table has about 36,000 clones, over 80% appearing once. Sequencing used peripheral blood. The receptors here all came from a human donor in a cohort sampled during active COVID-19. Each CDR3 is given with its conserved first and last residue. The D gene is left open where the match is weak. For some rows the clone size is stated as once, few or many, or as a class when expanded; others skip it.

v_call: TRBV5-6; d_call: .; j_call: TRBJ2-3; clone_size: .; cdr3_nt: TGTGCCAGCAGCTTGCTAGATACGCAGTATTTT; cdr3_aa: CASSLLDTQYF
v_call: TRBV5-1; d_call: TRBD1; j_call: TRBJ1-2; clone_size: .; cdr3_nt: TGCGCCAGCAGCTTAGGACAGGCGGTTAACTATGGCTACACCTTC; cdr3_aa: CASSLGQAVNYGYTF
v_call: TRBV9; d_call: .; j_call: TRBJ2-3; clone_size: .; cdr3_nt: TGTGCCAGCAGCGTACAGGGGACAGATACGCAGTATTTT; cdr3_aa: CASSVQGTDTQYF
v_call: TRBV12-3/TRBV12-4; d_call: .; j_call: TRBJ2-7; clone_size: .; cdr3_nt: TGTGCCAACACGACTGGGAGTTCCTACGAGCAGTACTTC; cdr3_aa: CANTTGSSYEQYF
v_call: TRBV9; d_call: TRBD2; j_call: TRBJ2-5; clone_size: few; cdr3_nt: TGTGCCAGCAGCGCCTCGGGGACTAGTGGGGAGACCCAGTACTTC; cdr3_aa: CASSASGTSGETQYF
v_call: TRBV6-5; d_call: .; j_call: TRBJ2-4; clone_size: .; cdr3_nt: TGTGCCAGCAGCTCTCCAGGGGAGGCCAAAAACATTCAGTACTTC; cdr3_aa: CASSSPGEAKNIQYF
v_call: TRBV7-9; d_call: TRBD2; j_call: TRBJ2-7; clone_size: few; cdr3_nt: TGTGCCAGCAGCTTTGCGGGGGGTACCTACGAGCAGTACTTC; cdr3_aa: CASSFAGGTYEQYF
v_call: TRBV29-1; d_call: .; j_call: TRBJ2-5; clone_size: few; cdr3_nt: TGCAGCGTTAGGAGGCAGCAAGAGACCCAGTACTTC; cdr3_aa: CSVRRQQETQYF
v_call: TRBV14; d_call: .; j_call: TRBJ1-2; clone_size: .; cdr3_nt: TGTGCCAGCAGCCAAGGATCGACCCGGAGGGTATATGGCTACACCTTC; cdr3_aa: CASSQGSTRRVYGYTF
v_call: TRBV7-2; d_call: .; j_call: TRBJ2-3; clone_size: once; cdr3_nt: TGTGCCAGCAGCTTAAATGTCGCGGGAGATACGCAGTATTTT; cdr3_aa: CASSLNVAGDTQYF
v_call: TRBV6-5; d_call: TRBD1; j_call: TRBJ1-5; clone_size: .; cdr3_nt: TGTGCCAGCAGCCTCACAGGGGGGAATCAGCCCCAGCATTTT; cdr3_aa: CASSLTGGNQPQHF
v_call: TRBV4-3; d_call: TRBD1; j_call: TRBJ1-4; clone_size: .; cdr3_nt: TGCGCCAGCAGCCTAATAACAGGGGGCTCCCCAACTAATGAAAAACTGTTTTTT; cdr3_aa: CASSLITGGSPTNEKLFF
v_call: TRBV18; d_call: TRBD1; j_call: TRBJ1-2; clone_size: once; cdr3_nt: TGTGCCAGCTCACCATCGACAGGGAGTGGCTACACCTTC; cdr3_aa: CASSPSTGSGYTF
v_call: TRBV28; d_call: TRBD1; j_call: TRBJ1-2; clone_size: .; cdr3_nt: TGTGCCAGCAGTCTTTCAGGACAGGCTAACTATGGCTACACCTTC; cdr3_aa: CASSLSGQANYGYTF
v_call: TRBV5-1; d_call: .; j_call: TRBJ2-7; clone_size: .; cdr3_nt: TGCGCCAGCACCCGAGACGGGTTCTCCTACGAGCAGTACTTC; cdr3_aa: CASTRDGFSYEQYF
v_call: TRBV5-1; d_call: TRBD1; j_call: TRBJ2-1; clone_size: .; cdr3_nt: TGCGCCAGCACTTTTGGAGACAGGGGTTGGGATGAGCAGTTCTTC; cdr3_aa: CASTFGDRGWDEQFF
v_call: TRBV27; d_call: .; j_call: TRBJ2-2; clone_size: .; cdr3_nt: TGTGCCAGCAGTCTAGGCACCGGGGAGCTGTTTTTT; cdr3_aa: CASSLGTGELFF
v_call: TRBV6-1; d_call: TRBD2; j_call: TRBJ2-3; clone_size: .; cdr3_nt: TGTGCCAGCAGGGAATCCCAGCGGGGGGGCCTGGCAGATACGCAGTATTTT; cdr3_aa: CASRESQRGGLADTQYF